This T cell receptor beta chain was profiled in a study of shared clonotypes between healthy human individuals. Overall study findings and caveats: Few donors limited the genetic and exposure-history diversity represented. Sharing across four donors was seen in around 5% of naive CD4 clonotypes. Larger estimated richness was generally recorded for naive subsets relative to memory subsets.

Splitting the CD4+ cells yielded a CD45RA+ naive subset and a CD45RA-negative memory subset. Concerning this clone itself: Its antigen is as yet unknown.

The V and J ends lost 7 bases and 2 bases respectively, with 15 bases between them. The CDR3 is 14 amino acids. Germline-derived CDR1 and CDR2 are SNHLY and FYNNEI. Using immunoSEQ multiplex PCR, the repertoire was profiled, and TCRdb retains in-frame clones only, with some absent. In the table there are about 2.3 million clones, 85% to 95% of which are singletons. The rearrangement uses TRBV2 and TRBJ2-7; D tentatively reads TRBD1 or TRBD2 (6 bases each). Sequencing used naive CD4+ T cells from PBMCs. Subset in this sample: CD45RA+ positively selected. The TCR sequence derives from a man between 18 and 35 years old in good health. Some clones in this sample may be carry-over from other donors' samples. CDR3 sequence: CASTPGAGAYEQYF. In nucleotides, the CDR3 is TGTGCCAGCACCCCGGGAGCAGGGGCCTACGAGCAGTACTTC.